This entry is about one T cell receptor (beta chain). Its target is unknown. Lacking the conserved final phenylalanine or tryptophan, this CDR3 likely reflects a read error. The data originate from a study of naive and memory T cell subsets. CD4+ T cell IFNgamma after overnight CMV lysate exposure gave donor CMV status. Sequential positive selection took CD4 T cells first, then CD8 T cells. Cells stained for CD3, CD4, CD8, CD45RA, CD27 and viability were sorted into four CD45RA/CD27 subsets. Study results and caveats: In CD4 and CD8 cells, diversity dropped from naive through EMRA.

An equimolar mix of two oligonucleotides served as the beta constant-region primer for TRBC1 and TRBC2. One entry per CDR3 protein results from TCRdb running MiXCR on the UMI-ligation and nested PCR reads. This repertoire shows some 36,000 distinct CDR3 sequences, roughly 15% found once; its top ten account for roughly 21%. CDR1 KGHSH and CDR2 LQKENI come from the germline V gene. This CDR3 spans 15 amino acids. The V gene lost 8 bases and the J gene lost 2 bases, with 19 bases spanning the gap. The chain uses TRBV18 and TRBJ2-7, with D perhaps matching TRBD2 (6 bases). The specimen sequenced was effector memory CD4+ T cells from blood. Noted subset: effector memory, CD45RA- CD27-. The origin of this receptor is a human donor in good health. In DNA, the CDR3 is TGTGCCAGCACGGCTGGGGGGTCGGGTCCCTACGAGCAGTACTAC. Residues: CASTAGGSGPYEQYY.